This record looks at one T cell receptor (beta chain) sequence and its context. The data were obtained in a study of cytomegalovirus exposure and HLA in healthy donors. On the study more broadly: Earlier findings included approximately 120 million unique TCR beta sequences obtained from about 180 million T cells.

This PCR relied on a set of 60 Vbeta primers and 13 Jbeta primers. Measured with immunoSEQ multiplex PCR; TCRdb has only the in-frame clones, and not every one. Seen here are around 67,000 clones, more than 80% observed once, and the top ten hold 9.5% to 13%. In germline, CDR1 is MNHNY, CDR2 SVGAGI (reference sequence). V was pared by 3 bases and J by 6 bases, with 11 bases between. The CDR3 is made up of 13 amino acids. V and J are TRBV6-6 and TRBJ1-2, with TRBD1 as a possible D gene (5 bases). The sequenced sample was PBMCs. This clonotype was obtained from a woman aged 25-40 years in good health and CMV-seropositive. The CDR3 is CASSYGGLNGYTF. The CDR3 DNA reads TGTGCCAGCAGTTATGGGGGACTCAATGGCTACACCTTC.